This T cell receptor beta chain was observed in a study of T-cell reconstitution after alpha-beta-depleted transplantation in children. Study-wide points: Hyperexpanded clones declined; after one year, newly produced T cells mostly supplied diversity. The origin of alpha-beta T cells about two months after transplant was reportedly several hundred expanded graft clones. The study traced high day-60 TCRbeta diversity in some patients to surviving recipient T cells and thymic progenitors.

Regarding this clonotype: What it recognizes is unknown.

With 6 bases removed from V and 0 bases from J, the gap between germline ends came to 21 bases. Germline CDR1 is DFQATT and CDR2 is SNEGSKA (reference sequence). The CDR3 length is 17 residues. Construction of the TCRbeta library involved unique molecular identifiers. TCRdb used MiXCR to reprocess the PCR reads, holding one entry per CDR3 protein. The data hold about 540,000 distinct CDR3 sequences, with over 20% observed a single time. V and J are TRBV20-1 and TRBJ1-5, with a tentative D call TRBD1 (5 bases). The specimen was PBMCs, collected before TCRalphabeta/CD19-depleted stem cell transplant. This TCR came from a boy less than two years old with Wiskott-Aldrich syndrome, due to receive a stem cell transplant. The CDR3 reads CSASRDRNSLSNQPQHF. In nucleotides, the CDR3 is TGCAGTGCGAGCCGGGACCGTAATTCTCTTAGCAATCAGCCCCAGCATTTT.